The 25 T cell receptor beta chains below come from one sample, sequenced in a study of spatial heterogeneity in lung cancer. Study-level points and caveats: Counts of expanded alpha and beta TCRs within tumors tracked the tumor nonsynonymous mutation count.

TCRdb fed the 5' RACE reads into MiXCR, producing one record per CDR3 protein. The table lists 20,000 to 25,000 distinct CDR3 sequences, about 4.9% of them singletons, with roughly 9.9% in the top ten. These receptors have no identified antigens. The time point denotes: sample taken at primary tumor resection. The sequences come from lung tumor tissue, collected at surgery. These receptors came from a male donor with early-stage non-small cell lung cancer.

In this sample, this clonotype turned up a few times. The CDR3 region is CASSWNSGANVLTF. The CDR3 bases are TGTGCCAGCAGCTGGAACTCTGGGGCCAACGTCCTGACTTTC. The chain couples TRBV5-6 to TRBJ2-6; D gene ambiguous. Looked up from germline, CDR1 is SGHDT and CDR2 is YYEEEE. V lost 3 bases and J 0 bases, leaving 4 bases between the germline ends. The CDR3 has 14 residues.

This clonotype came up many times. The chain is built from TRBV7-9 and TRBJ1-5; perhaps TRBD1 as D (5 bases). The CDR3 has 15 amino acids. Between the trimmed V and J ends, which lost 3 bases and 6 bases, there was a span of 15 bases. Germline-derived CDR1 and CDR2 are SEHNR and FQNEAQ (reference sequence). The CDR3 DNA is TGTGCCAGCAGCTTGGGGACCGGGGGATCTCAGCCCCAGCATTTT. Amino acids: CASSLGTGGSQPQHF. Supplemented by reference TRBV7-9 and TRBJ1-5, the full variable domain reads DTGVSQNPRHKITKRGQNVTFRCDPISEHNRLYWYRQTLGQGPEFLTYFQNEAQLEKSRLLSDRFSAERPKGSFSTLEIQRTEQGDSAMYLCASSLGTGGSQPQHFGDGTRLSIL.

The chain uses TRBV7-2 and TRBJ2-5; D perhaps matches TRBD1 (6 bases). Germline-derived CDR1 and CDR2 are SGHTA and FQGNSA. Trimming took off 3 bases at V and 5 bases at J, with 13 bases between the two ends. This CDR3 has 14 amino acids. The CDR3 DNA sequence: TGTGCCAGCAGCTTGGGGCAGGGGAAGGAGACCCAGTACTTC. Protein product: CASSLGQGKETQYF.

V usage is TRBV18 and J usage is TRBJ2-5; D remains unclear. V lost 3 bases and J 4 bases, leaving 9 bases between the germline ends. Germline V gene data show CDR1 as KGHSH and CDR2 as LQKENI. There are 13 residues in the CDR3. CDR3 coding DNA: TGTGCCAGCTCACCGCACACCCGAGAGACCCAGTACTTC. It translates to CASSPHTRETQYF.

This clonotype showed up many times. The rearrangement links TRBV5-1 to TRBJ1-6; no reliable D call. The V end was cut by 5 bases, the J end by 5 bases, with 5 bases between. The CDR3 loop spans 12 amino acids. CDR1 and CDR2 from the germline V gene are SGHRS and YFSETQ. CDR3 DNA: TGCGCCAGCAGACAAGATAATTCACCCCTCCACTTT. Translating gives CASRQDNSPLHF.

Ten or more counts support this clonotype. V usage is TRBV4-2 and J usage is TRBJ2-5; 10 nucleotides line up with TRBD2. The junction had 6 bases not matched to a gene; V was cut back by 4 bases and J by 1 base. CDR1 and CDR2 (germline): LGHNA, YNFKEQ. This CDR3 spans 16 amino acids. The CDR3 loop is CASSPGVAGGQETQYF. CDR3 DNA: TGTGCCAGCAGCCCGGGGGTAGCGGGGGGCCAAGAGACCCAGTACTTC.

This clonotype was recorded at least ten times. The CDR3 coding sequence is TGTGCCAGCAGTTTGGGAGGGACAGGGGGCTATGGCTACACCTTC. Protein: CASSLGGTGGYGYTF. This chain joins TRBV28 and TRBJ1-2, with 11 nucleotides matching TRBD1. After removal of 3 bases from V and 4 bases from J, the junction contained 4 bases not matched to a gene. The CDR3 extends over 15 amino acids. Germline V gives CDR1 MDHEN, CDR2 SYDVKM.

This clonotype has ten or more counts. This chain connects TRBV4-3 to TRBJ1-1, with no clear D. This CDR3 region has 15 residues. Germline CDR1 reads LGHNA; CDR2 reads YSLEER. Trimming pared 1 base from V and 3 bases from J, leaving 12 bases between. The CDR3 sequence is CASSQVIRVDTEAFF. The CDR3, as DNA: TGCGCCAGCAGCCAAGTCATAAGGGTGGACACTGAAGCTTTCTTT.

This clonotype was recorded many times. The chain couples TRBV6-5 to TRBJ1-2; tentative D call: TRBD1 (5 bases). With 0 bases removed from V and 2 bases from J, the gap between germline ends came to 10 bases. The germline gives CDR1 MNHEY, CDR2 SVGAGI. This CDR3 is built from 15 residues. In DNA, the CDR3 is TGTGCCAGCAGTTACTCGATTGGGGGGAACTATGGCTACACCTTC. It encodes CASSYSIGGNYGYTF.

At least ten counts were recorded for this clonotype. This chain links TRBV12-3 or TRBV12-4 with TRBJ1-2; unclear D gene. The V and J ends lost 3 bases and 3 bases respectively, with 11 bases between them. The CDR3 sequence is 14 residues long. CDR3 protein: CASSLLGEHYGYTF. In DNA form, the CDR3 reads TGTGCCAGCAGTTTGCTGGGTGAACACTATGGCTACACCTTC.

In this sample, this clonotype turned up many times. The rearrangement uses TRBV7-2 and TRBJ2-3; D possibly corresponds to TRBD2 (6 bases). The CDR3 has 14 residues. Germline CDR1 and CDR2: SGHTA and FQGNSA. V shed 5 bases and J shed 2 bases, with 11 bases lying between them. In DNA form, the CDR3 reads TGTGCCAGCAGCCAGGGACTGTTCACAGATACGCAGTATTTT. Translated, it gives CASSQGLFTDTQYF.

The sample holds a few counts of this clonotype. CDR3 region: CASSRSALYGYTF. The CDR3 DNA follows: TGTGCCAGCAGTCGATCAGCACTCTATGGCTACACCTTC. The chain links TRBV6-2 or TRBV6-3 to TRBJ1-2; D is unresolved. V was cut by 5 bases and J by 4 bases, with 11 bases left in between. Germline assignment: CDR1 MNHEY and CDR2 SVGEGT. The CDR3 is 13 amino acids.

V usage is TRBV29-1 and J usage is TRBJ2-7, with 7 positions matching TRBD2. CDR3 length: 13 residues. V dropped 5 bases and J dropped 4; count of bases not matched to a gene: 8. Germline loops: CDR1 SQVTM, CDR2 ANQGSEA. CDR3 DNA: TGCAGCGTTTCCGGGGGGAGCCTATACGAGCAGTACTTC. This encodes CSVSGGSLYEQYF.

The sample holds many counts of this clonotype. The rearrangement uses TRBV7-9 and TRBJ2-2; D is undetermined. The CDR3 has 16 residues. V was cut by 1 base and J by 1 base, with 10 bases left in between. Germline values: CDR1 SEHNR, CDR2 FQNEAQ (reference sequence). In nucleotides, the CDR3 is TGTGCCAGCAGCTTAGGCCCCCTTTGGAACACCGGGGAGCTGTTTTTT. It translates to CASSLGPLWNTGELFF.

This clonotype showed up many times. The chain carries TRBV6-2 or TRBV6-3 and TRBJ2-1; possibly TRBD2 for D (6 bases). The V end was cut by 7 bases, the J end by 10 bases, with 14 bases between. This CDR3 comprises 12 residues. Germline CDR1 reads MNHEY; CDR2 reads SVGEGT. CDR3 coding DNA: TGTGCCAGCATCGGGAGAAAAGGGGAGCAGTTCTTC. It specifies CASIGRKGEQFF.

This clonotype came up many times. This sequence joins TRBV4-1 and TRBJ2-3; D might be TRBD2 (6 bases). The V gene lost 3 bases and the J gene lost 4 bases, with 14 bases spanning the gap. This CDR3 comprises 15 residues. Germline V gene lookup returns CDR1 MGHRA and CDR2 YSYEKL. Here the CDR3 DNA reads TGCGCCAGCAGCCAGGAGGGTCCGAGAGCAGATACGCAGTATTTT. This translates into CASSQEGPRADTQYF.

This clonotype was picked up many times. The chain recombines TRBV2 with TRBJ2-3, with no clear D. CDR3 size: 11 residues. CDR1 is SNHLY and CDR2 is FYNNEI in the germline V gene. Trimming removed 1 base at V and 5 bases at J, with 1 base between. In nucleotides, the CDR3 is TGTGCCAGCAGTGAAGTAGATACGCAGTATTTT. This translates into CASSEVDTQYF.

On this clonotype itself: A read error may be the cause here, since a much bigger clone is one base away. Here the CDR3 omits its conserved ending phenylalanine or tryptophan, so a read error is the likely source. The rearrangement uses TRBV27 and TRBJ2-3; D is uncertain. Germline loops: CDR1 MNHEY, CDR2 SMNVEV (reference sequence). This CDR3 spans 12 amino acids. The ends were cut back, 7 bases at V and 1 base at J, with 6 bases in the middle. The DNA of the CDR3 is TGTGCCAGCACTCGTGGCACAGATACGCAGTATTTG. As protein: CASTRGTDTQYL.

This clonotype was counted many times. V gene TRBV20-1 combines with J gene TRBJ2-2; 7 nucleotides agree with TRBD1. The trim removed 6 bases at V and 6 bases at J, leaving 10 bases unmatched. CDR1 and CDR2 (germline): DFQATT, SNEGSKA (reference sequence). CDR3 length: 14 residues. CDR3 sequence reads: CSAHRQGRAGELFF. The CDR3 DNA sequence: TGCAGTGCCCACCGACAGGGAAGGGCCGGGGAGCTGTTTTTT.

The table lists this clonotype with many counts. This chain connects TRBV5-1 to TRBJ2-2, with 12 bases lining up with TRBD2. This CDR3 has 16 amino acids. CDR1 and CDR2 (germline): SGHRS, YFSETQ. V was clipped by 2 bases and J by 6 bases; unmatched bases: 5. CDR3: CASSFLLAGGAGELFF. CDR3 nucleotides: TGCGCCAGCAGCTTTCTACTAGCGGGGGGCGCCGGGGAGCTGTTTTTT.

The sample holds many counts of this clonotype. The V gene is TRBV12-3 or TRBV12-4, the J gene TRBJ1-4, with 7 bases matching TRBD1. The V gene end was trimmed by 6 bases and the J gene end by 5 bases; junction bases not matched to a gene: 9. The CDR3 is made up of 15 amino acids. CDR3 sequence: CASSRAGTENEKLFF. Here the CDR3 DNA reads TGTGCCAGCAGCCGCGCCGGGACAGAAAATGAAAAACTGTTTTTT.

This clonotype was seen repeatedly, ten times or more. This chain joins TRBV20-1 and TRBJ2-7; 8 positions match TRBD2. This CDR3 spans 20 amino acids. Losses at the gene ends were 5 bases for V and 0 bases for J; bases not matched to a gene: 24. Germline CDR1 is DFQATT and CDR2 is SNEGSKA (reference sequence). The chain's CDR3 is CSALKGPPAGVLGSSYEQYF. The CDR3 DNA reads TGCAGTGCTCTTAAGGGCCCTCCAGCGGGAGTCCTGGGTAGCTCCTACGAGCAGTACTTC.

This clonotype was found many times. The CDR3 spells CSASLLPGHRSSYNSPLHF. CDR3 nucleotides: TGCAGTGCTAGCCTTCTACCGGGACACCGGAGCTCCTATAATTCACCCCTCCACTTT. The V call is TRBV20-1, the J call TRBJ1-6, with a possible D match to TRBD1 (6 bases). This CDR3 is 19 amino acids long. Trimming took off 3 bases at V and 0 bases at J, with 21 bases between the two ends. CDR1 DFQATT and CDR2 SNEGSKA come from the germline V gene (reference sequence).

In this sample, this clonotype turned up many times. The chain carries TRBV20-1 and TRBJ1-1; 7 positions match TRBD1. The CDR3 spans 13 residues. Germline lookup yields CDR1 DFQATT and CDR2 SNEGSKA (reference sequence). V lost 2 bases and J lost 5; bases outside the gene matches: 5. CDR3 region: CSARTGVGTEAFF. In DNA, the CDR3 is TGCAGTGCTAGAACAGGGGTGGGAACTGAAGCTTTCTTT.

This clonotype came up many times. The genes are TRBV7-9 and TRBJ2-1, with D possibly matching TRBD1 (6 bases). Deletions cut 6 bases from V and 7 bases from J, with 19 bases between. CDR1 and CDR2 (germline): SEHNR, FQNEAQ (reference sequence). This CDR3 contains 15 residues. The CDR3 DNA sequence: TGTGCCAGCAGTTTACAGGGTAGGGGTTGGAATGAGCAGTTCTTC. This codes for CASSLQGRGWNEQFF.